This T cell receptor beta chain was captured by sequencing in a study of patients and donors after allogeneic stem cell transplantation. The ends lost 6 bases at V and 0 bases at J; junction bases unmatched: 19. CDR1 and CDR2 from the germline V gene are SQVTM and ANQGSEA. The CDR3 contains 19 residues. MiXCR was run by TCRdb on the RT-PCR reads, yielding one entry per CDR3 protein. The data show over 400,000 distinct CDR3 sequences, 16% seen once. The chain recombines TRBV29-1 with TRBJ2-1, with 8 bases fitting TRBD2. The sample comprised blood, either unsorted or a sorted T cell fraction (not recorded which). The source of this sequence is a human donor who was either an allogeneic HSCT recipient or a stem cell or donor lymphocyte infusion donor (not recorded which). It is not recorded whose cells these are; they may come from a transplant donor. DNA for the CDR3: TGCAGCGTCCCCAGGGATGGGGGCGGGGGGCTAAGCTCCTACAATGAGCAGTTCTTC. Its translation: CSVPRDGGGGLSSYNEQFF.